This is a list of T cell receptor beta chains from one sample in a study of early T cells in non-severe SARS-CoV-2 infection. Via MiXCR, TCRdb re-called the 5' RACE reads, giving one row per CDR3 protein. The table records under 70,000 distinct CDR3 sequences, around a tenth of them present only once. Sequences were obtained from whole blood. Receptor source: an adult who was a healthcare worker with PCR-confirmed SARS-CoV-2 infection or an uninfected control (not recorded which). Both conserved end residues are trimmed from each CDR3. Rows give clone size only sometimes, using once, few, many, or a class for an expanded clone.

TRBJ2-3	TRBV9	NA	ASTPEGFGDTQY
TRBJ2-2	TRBV11-3	many	ASSLKSGMMTGELF
TRBJ1-3	TRBV12-3/TRBV12-4	many	ASSSTGKFGNTIY
TRBJ2-7	TRBV11-3	few	ASSTRHAPPYEQY
TRBJ2-5	TRBV5-5	many	ASSLVETQY
TRBJ2-7	TRBV3-1	many	ASSPAAGRGSEQY
TRBJ1-1	TRBV11-2	many	ASSRNPTDSNTEAF
TRBJ2-2	TRBV4-1	NA	ASSQGGRDFRELF
TRBJ1-1	TRBV5-1	many	ASSPGGFAALNTEAF
TRBJ1-6	TRBV29-1	many	SVADRGDSPLH